Each of the 25 T cell receptor beta chains below was sequenced from the same sample in a study of T-cell reconstitution after alpha-beta-depleted transplantation in children. Library preparation (for TCRbeta) was performed with unique molecular identifiers. TCRdb analysed the PCR reads with MiXCR anew, one entry per CDR3 protein. The sample includes about 240,000 distinct CDR3 sequences, around 11% of them seen just once. Sequenced material: PBMCs from the stem cell graft donor, taken from the stem cell graft. These receptors all come from a human donor who donated a stem cell graft to a child with acute lymphoblastic leukemia.

The chain couples TRBV28 to TRBJ1-2, with TRBD1 identical over 7 bases. Germline CDR1 MDHEN, CDR2 SYDVKM. The V segment lost 4 bases and the J segment 4 bases; nucleotides outside the gene matches: 9. There are 15 residues in the CDR3. The CDR3 DNA is TGTGCCAGCAGTTCGACAGGGCCCGGGGGCTATGGCTACACCTTC. It yields the protein CASSSTGPGGYGYTF.

This clonotype was seen many times. This chain links TRBV5-6 with TRBJ2-4, with TRBD1 matching over 8 bases. The germline V gene has CDR1 SGHDT and CDR2 YYEEEE. The ends lost 3 bases at V and 3 bases at J; junction bases unmatched: 2. There are 14 residues in the CDR3. CDR3 sequence reads: CASSWTGFKNIQYF. In DNA, the CDR3 is TGTGCCAGCAGCTGGACAGGGTTCAAAAACATTCAGTACTTC.

This clonotype has a count of ten or more. The gene calls are TRBV7-9 and TRBJ2-2, with D tentatively TRBD1 (6 bases). The CDR3 sequence is 17 residues long. The germline V gene encodes CDR1 SEHNR and CDR2 FQNEAQ (reference sequence). Trimming stripped 2 bases from V and 4 bases from J, with 17 bases between. CDR3 protein: CASSLPRGAAATGELFF. The CDR3 coding sequence is TGTGCCAGCAGCTTACCCAGGGGTGCCGCGGCCACCGGGGAGCTGTTTTTT.

This clonotype has a count of ten or more. The chain recombines TRBV27 with TRBJ2-6, with TRBD1 identical over 10 bases. CDR3 length: 20 residues. J was trimmed by 2 bases and V by 0 bases; bases with no gene match: 10. The germline V gene encodes CDR1 MNHEY and CDR2 SMNVEV (reference sequence). The CDR3 sequence: CASSLSRGQGVNAGANVLTF. The CDR3 DNA follows: TGTGCCAGCAGTTTATCTCGCGGACAGGGGGTAAATGCTGGGGCCAACGTCCTGACTTTC.

This clonotype was picked up a small number of times. The chain has TRBV4-1 and TRBJ2-7, with D perhaps TRBD1 or TRBD2 (5 bases each). V was shortened by 4 bases and J by 6 bases, with 16 bases between the two germline ends. The CDR3 contains 14 residues. Germline V CDR1 and CDR2: MGHRA, YSYEKL. The CDR3 here is CASSLGKGTGEQYF. The CDR3 DNA sequence: TGCGCCAGCAGCCTCGGAAAAGGGACCGGCGAGCAGTACTTC.

This clonotype has a count of ten or more. This chain uses TRBV7-2 with TRBJ2-6; D ambiguous. The CDR3 is 15 residues long. Trimming stripped 5 bases from V and 5 bases from J, with 13 bases between. Germline assignment: CDR1 SGHTA and CDR2 FQGNSA. The CDR3 bases are TGTGCCAGCAGCCAACCCCAGAACTGGGCCAACGTCCTGACTTTC. Translating gives CASSQPQNWANVLTF.

V usage is TRBV27 and J usage is TRBJ2-1; 15 bases match TRBD2. Germline lookup yields CDR1 MNHEY and CDR2 SMNVEV (reference sequence). Germline trimming cut 6 bases from V and 5 bases from J; bases unmatched to any gene: 17. The CDR3 totals 20 residues. Here the CDR3 reads CASSDVGWGLAGGRDNEQFF. The CDR3 coding sequence is TGTGCCAGCAGCGACGTTGGGTGGGGACTAGCGGGGGGCAGAGACAATGAGCAGTTCTTC.

In this sample, this clonotype turned up many times. The chain links TRBV7-9 to TRBJ1-4, with D uncertain. There are 12 residues in the CDR3. From germline, CDR1 is SEHNR and CDR2 FQNEAQ (reference sequence). Deletions cut 2 bases from V and 7 bases from J, with 5 bases between. The CDR3 DNA sequence: TGTGCCAGCAGCTTATGGGTTGAAAAACTGTTTTTT. This sequence encodes CASSLWVEKLFF.

This clonotype was seen repeatedly, ten times or more. This sequence joins TRBV5-1 and TRBJ2-1; D tentatively reads TRBD1 or TRBD2 (5 bases each). Trimming pared 0 bases from V and 7 bases from J, leaving 17 bases between. Germline CDR1 and CDR2: SGHRS and YFSETQ. The CDR3 runs to 16 residues. The CDR3 DNA is TGCGCCAGCAGCTTGGTGACTCGGGGCGGGTGGAATGAGCAGTTCTTC. Its protein is CASSLVTRGGWNEQFF.

This clonotype has at least ten counts. This sequence joins TRBV14 and TRBJ2-6; no clear D gene. The germline CDR1 and CDR2 sequences are SGHDN and FVKESK. The CDR3 extends over 15 amino acids. The germline V and J ends were trimmed by 5 bases and 0 bases, with 8 bases remaining between them. Here the CDR3 reads CASSLHISGANVLTF. CDR3 coding DNA: TGTGCCAGCAGCTTACACATCTCTGGGGCCAACGTCCTGACTTTC.

CDR3 DNA: TGTGCCAGCAGCCGCTGGGAACTCACCGTCCACTCTGGGGCCAACGTCCTGACTTTC. Its protein product is CASSRWELTVHSGANVLTF. J is TRBJ2-6 and V is TRBV6-2 or TRBV6-3; D is undetermined. The germline V gene encodes CDR1 MNHEY and CDR2 SVGEGT. V was pared by 6 bases and J by 0 bases, with 21 bases between. The CDR3 contains 19 residues.

This clonotype was detected many times. The chain carries TRBV7-3 and TRBJ2-1; the match to TRBD2 covers 8 bases. The V and J ends lost 6 bases and 2 bases, in that order; junction bases with no gene match: 6. Germline lookup yields CDR1 SGHTA and CDR2 FQGTGA. The length of the CDR3 is 15 residues. CDR3 sequence: CASRAGTRTYNEQFF. The CDR3 region has the DNA TGTGCCAGCAGGGCCGGGACTAGGACCTACAATGAGCAGTTCTTC.

This clonotype was detected ten times or more. This chain joins TRBV7-2 and TRBJ2-7; D might be TRBD1 (5 bases). The V end was cut by 4 bases, the J end by 4 bases, with 8 bases between. CDR1 is SGHTA, CDR2 FQGNSA, per germline. The CDR3 extends over 12 amino acids. The CDR3 loop is CASSSQGYEQYF. The CDR3 DNA reads as TGTGCCAGCAGCTCTCAGGGTTACGAGCAGTACTTC.

This clonotype was seen ten or more times. The chain combines TRBV20-1 with TRBJ1-5, with D uncertain. Germline V gene sequence: CDR1 DFQATT, CDR2 SNEGSKA (reference sequence). V lost 3 bases to trimming and J lost 0 bases, with 15 bases between them. The CDR3 consists of 16 residues. CDR3: CSASYAEVNSNQPQHF. CDR3 bases: TGCAGTGCTAGCTATGCGGAGGTTAATAGCAATCAGCCCCAGCATTTT.

This clonotype was recorded at least ten times. The chain is built from TRBV10-3 and TRBJ1-5; 9 nucleotides line up with TRBD1. V lost 6 bases to trimming and J lost 4 bases; unmatched junction nucleotides: 7. Germline V gene lookup returns CDR1 ENHRY and CDR2 SYGVKD. The length of the CDR3 is 15 residues. CDR3 protein: CAISATGTGNQPQHF. DNA of the CDR3: TGTGCCATCAGCGCTACAGGGACAGGGAATCAGCCCCAGCATTTT.

This clonotype was counted at least ten times. The J gene is TRBJ2-4, the V gene TRBV29-1; either TRBD1 or TRBD2 may fit D (5 bases each). The CDR3 extends over 13 amino acids. The germline V gene has CDR1 SQVTM and CDR2 ANQGSEA. V was trimmed by 6 bases and J by 6 bases, leaving 15 bases between them. The DNA for the CDR3 is TGCAGCGTCCGCAGGGAAGGGAGAAACATTCAGTACTTC. This codes for CSVRREGRNIQYF.

This clonotype was seen ten or more times. The rearrangement joins TRBV29-1 to TRBJ2-3; unclear D gene. Germline loops: CDR1 SQVTM, CDR2 ANQGSEA. CDR3 length equals 11 residues. Deletions cut 8 bases from V and 1 base from J, with 7 bases between. CDR3 residues: CSLLGTDTQYF. In DNA, the CDR3 is TGCAGCCTGCTGGGCACAGATACGCAGTATTTT.

The sample holds many counts of this clonotype. The gene calls are TRBV9 and TRBJ1-2, with unresolved D. Trimming took 0 bases from V and 4 from J, leaving 10 bases between them. Germline V lookup: CDR1 SGDLS, CDR2 YYNGEE. The CDR3 runs 14 residues. CDR3 nucleotide sequence: TGTGCCAGCAGCGTAGGGGGTAGTAGCTATGGCTACACCTTC. Translating gives CASSVGGSSYGYTF.

This clonotype has at least ten counts. The chain uses TRBV25-1 and TRBJ2-1, with unresolved D. CDR1 and CDR2 from the germline V gene are MGHDK and SYGVNS. This CDR3 comprises 13 residues. The V and J ends lost 1 base and 7 bases respectively, with 8 bases between them. CDR3: CASSEWVRNEQFF. The CDR3 DNA sequence: TGTGCCAGCAGTGAATGGGTACGGAATGAGCAGTTCTTC.

This clonotype has more than one count but fewer than ten. This chain links TRBV30 with TRBJ1-2, with 7 nucleotides matching TRBD1. The CDR3 length is 13 residues. The V gene's germline CDR1 is GTSNPN and CDR2 SVGIG (reference sequence). V gave up 3 bases and J gave up 2 bases; unmatched junction bases: 3. DNA of the CDR3: TGTGCCTGGAGAGGGGGACAGAACTATGGCTACACCTTC. Amino acid sequence: CAWRGGQNYGYTF.

This clonotype was observed at least ten times. The V and J genes are TRBV7-2 and TRBJ2-7; TRBD1 might be the D (5 bases). The V gene's germline CDR1 is SGHTA and CDR2 FQGNSA. The ends were cut back, 1 base at V and 11 bases at J, with 21 bases in the middle. This CDR3 comprises 15 residues. The CDR3 reads CASSLEGFISSREYF. CDR3 in DNA: TGTGCCAGCAGCTTAGAGGGGTTTATTTCCTCCAGGGAGTACTTC. Full variable domain (missing parts from reference TRBV7-2 and TRBJ2-7): GAGVSQSPSNKVTEKGKDVELRCDPISGHTALYWYRQSLGQGLEFLIYFQGNSAPDKSGLPSDRFSAERTGGSVSTLTIQRTQQEDSAVYLCASSLEGFISSREYFGPGTRLTVT.

This clonotype was counted many times. The CDR3 sequence is CASSLGTANLYEQYF. The CDR3 DNA reads as TGCGCCAGCAGCTTGGGGACAGCCAACCTCTACGAGCAGTACTTC. The V and J genes are TRBV5-1 and TRBJ2-7, with D possibly being TRBD1 (6 bases). Trimming left V 0 bases short and J 3 bases short, with 13 bases between. The CDR3 is made up of 15 amino acids. Germline V gene data show CDR1 as SGHRS and CDR2 as YFSETQ. The complete variable domain, with remaining parts taken from reference TRBV5-1 and TRBJ2-7, reads KAGVTQTPRYLIKTRGQQVTLSCSPISGHRSVSWYQQTPGQGLQFLFEYFSETQRNKGNFPGRFSGRQFSNSRSEMNVSTLELGDSALYLCASSLGTANLYEQYFGPGTRLTVT.

This clonotype has at least ten counts. This chain uses TRBV7-2 with TRBJ1-1; D possibly corresponds to TRBD1 (5 bases). Trimming left V 5 bases short and J 2 bases short, with 15 bases between. CDR3 length: 15 amino acids. Per germline, CDR1 SGHTA and CDR2 FQGNSA. The CDR3 is CASSQGGAGNTEAFF. For the CDR3, the DNA is TGTGCCAGCAGCCAAGGAGGGGCGGGAAACACTGAAGCTTTCTTT.

This clonotype was seen at least ten times. The CDR3 DNA sequence: TGTGCCAGCAGTTTATCCTTAGCGGGGGGGGTTGTCACAGATACGCAGTATTTT. Amino acids: CASSLSLAGGVVTDTQYF. The genes are TRBV27 and TRBJ2-3; 11 bases agree with TRBD2. Per germline, CDR1 MNHEY and CDR2 SMNVEV (reference sequence). The CDR3 runs to 18 residues. V was clipped by 0 bases and J by 2 bases; unmatched bases: 7.

This clonotype was observed at least ten times. The chain has TRBV10-3 and TRBJ2-1; 7 bases align to TRBD2. V was clipped by 4 bases and J by 7 bases; unmatched bases: 10. Germline V gene lookup returns CDR1 ENHRY and CDR2 SYGVKD. The CDR3 is made up of 15 amino acids. The DNA of the CDR3 is TGTGCCATCAGTGTTAGCGGGTACCGGTTTAATGAGCAGTTCTTC. Translating gives CAISVSGYRFNEQFF.